These 2 T cell receptor beta chains originate from one sample sequenced in a study of shared clonotypes between healthy human individuals (TCRdb year 2020). CD8 naive samples were CD45RO-negative cells positively selected for CCR7, giving a CD45RA+CCR7+ population that excluded TemRA cells. The library was produced with the immunoSEQ multiplex PCR assay. TCRdb took over this immuneACCESS table, retaining in-frame rearrangements with V and J assigned. Such tables are incomplete; in checked studies, under half of the missing clones stem from an unresolved V gene, and the remainder is unexplained. The table for this sample lists about 600,000 clones; 95% to 96% of them were counted only once. The ten most abundant clones make up approximately 0.1% of the sample. The sample was naive CD8+ T cells sorted from blood. The cell subset or site label on this specimen signifies: CD45RA+CCR7+. These receptors all come from a woman aged 30 to 39 in good health.

As regards this clone: Other DNA sequences in this sample translate to the same CDR3. The CDR3 nucleotides read TGCGCCAGCAGCTTGGCAAGGGGGAACACTGAAGCTTTCTTT. It translates to CASSLARGNTEAFF. V and J are TRBV5-1 and TRBJ1-1; D is perhaps TRBD1 (5 bases). CDR1 is SGHRS and CDR2 is YFSETQ in the germline V gene. V was shortened by 0 bases and J by 1 base, with 7 bases between the two germline ends. The CDR3 spans 14 residues.

The V gene is TRBV27, the J gene TRBJ2-7; 9 nucleotides align to TRBD2. Germline assignment: CDR1 MNHEY and CDR2 SMNVEV (reference sequence). CDR3 length: 17 residues. V shed 5 bases and J 2 bases; nucleotides not matched to a gene: 13. The CDR3 loop is CASSTIPPSGIPYEQYF. In DNA, the CDR3 is TGTGCCAGCAGTACTATCCCTCCTAGCGGGATACCCTACGAGCAGTACTTC.